This is a list of T cell receptor beta chains from one sample in a study of T-cell memory formation after mild COVID-19. MiXCR, applied by TCRdb to the 5' RACE reads, yields one record per CDR3 protein. The table shows 110,000 to 150,000 distinct CDR3 sequences, with under 30% occurring only once. Sequenced sample: PBMCs or a T cell subset sorted from them (not recorded which). These receptors were taken from an adult woman who had mild COVID-19 (a few samples of this study predate the infection). Cell type and time point are not known. CDR3s leave out the opening cysteine and the closing phenylalanine or tryptophan. D genes are given only for firm matches.

v_call d_call cdr3_aa
TRBV9 TRBD2 ASSPSGVGAETQY
TRBV7-9 NA ASSPWTQTQETQY
TRBV2 TRBD2 ASSQSGSSYNEQF
TRBV12-3/TRBV12-4 NA ASSFVFPGETQY
TRBV24-1 NA ATSLDHNEQF
TRBV13 NA ASSASMWAPDTQY
TRBV29-1 NA SVPGPLTDTQY
TRBV27 NA ASSLIGIDT
TRBV27 NA ATPRQGGNRPSTDTQY
TRBV7-2 TRBD2 ASSTSESTDTQY
TRBV7-9 NA ASSLFGEPQH
TRBV6-5 NA ASSHGSNQPQH
TRBV4-1 NA ASSQVPVPDTQY
TRBV2 NA ASSDWGGELRAQH
TRBV4-3 NA ASSQDWQGGGYT
TRBV19 NA ASSSDGDNSPLH
TRBV29-1 NA SIEGELFTGYTEAF
TRBV10-3 NA AISLTFNEQF
TRBV27 TRBD1 ASSRRGTGDGYT
TRBV9 NA ASSPNNGDFY
TRBV12-3/TRBV12-4 TRBD2 ASSRTSGGPGELF
TRBV6-4 NA ASSEIGGTDTQY
TRBV4-3 NA ASSQDPAAGANVLT
TRBV11-2 TRBD2 ASSWSGSRTDTQY
TRBV12-3/TRBV12-4 TRBD1 ASSFHLRDSRRSVQY
TRBV5-1 TRBD1 ASSSGTGSVLNTEAF
TRBV6-1 TRBD1 ASTNRGQSYGYT
TRBV19 NA ASRGRHAYEQY
TRBV3-1 NA ATAAGTNTGELF
TRBV30 NA AGAAGLEQY
TRBV6-4 TRBD2 ASSGTSGSYNEQF
TRBV9 NA ASSHPRGSGANVLT
TRBV11-3 NA ASSSRDDSSYEQY
TRBV27 NA ASSLSGGLLGETQY
TRBV6-4 NA ASSDAGEADTQY
TRBV7-2 TRBD2 ASSLAPSGRGDTQY
TRBV12-3/TRBV12-4 TRBD1 ASSRQGGGSNQPQH
TRBV12-3/TRBV12-4 TRBD1 ASRPTGGRTDTQY
TRBV14 TRBD1 ASSGTGNYGYT
TRBV7-8 TRBD2 ASSPYGGAIYNEQF
TRBV29-1 NA SVEPQPDTEAF
TRBV7-9 NA ASLLEELSYNEQF
TRBV5-1 TRBD1 ASSSPGQGVSTDTQY
TRBV20-1 TRBD2 SARGSTSGSAEQY
TRBV5-1 TRBD1 ASSLDWDRELSDTQY
TRBV24-1 NA ATSDWGIDTDTQY
TRBV6-2/TRBV6-3 TRBD2 ASSYGGTSAADTQY
TRBV12-3/TRBV12-4 NA ASSLAEGWTTGELF
TRBV14 TRBD1 ASSQTGTGRNIQY
TRBV7-9 TRBD1 ASLIGQGSEQY